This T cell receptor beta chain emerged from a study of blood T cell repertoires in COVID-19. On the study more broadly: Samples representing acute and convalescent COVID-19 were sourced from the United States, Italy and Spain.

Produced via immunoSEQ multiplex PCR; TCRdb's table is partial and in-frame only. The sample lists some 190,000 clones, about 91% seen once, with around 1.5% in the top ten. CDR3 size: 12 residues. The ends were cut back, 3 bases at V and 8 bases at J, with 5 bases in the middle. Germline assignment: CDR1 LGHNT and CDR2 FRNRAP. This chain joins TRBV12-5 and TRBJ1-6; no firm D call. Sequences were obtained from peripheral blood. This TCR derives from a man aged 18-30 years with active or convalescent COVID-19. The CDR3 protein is CASGFGDSPLHF. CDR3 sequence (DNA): TGTGCTAGTGGTTTCGGGGATTCACCCCTCCACTTT. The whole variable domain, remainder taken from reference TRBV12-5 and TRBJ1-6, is DARVTQTPRHKVTEMGQEVTMRCQPILGHNTVFWYRQTMMQGLELLAYFRNRAPLDDSGMPKDRFSAEMPDATLATLKIQPSEPRDSAVYFCASGFGDSPLHFGNGTRLTVT.